This T cell receptor beta chain emerged from a study of blood T cell repertoires in COVID-19 (dated by TCRdb to the early 2020s). About the study as a whole: Samples covering the acute and convalescent phases of COVID-19 were provided by collaborators in the United States, Italy and Spain. The material from the prospective study consisted of cDNA or gDNA derived from T cells, B-cell-depleted T cells, or PBMCs. Subjects who had been exposed to COVID-19, were actively infected with it, or had recovered from it provided the deeply sampled blood TCRbeta repertoires that made up the dataset. The repertoires were made available in a free public database intended to serve as a resource for research on the immune response to SARS-CoV-2. Samples came from the ongoing ImmuneRACE study (first 160 participants) plus 1,254 subjects from 6 global collaborators. Nearly every sample came with metadata listing a de-identified subject ID, COVID-19 status, age in years and sex. Where HLA class I and class II types were available, the types were taken from metadata supplied by the sample provider, not from assay-based typing. Study-level results and caveats: Clinical and demographic metadata were provided uncurated, with the amount varying by source and participant.

The table lists this clone with a few counts. Its antigen is currently not known. Per-base quality was not reported, and no clone a single base away is much larger than it. Its CDR3 holds 15 amino acids, cysteine through phenylalanine. CDR3 DNA only is kept here, 45 bases in frame from base 1. CDR1 and CDR2 (LNHDA, SQIVND) derive from the germline V gene (reference sequence). V is cut by 3 bases and J by 0 bases, and the space between the germline ends is 12 bases. One collaborating source in Seattle enrolled patients during active infection and followed them longitudinally through the course of disease. The collaborating institutions used their own protocols to collect whole blood in K2EDTA tubes. For TCRbeta analysis, collaborator samples were shipped as frozen whole blood, as isolated PBMCs, or as DNA extracted from either sample type. The immunoSEQ Assay, a bias-controlled multiplex PCR, was used to amplify TCRbeta CDR3 regions from genomic DNA. The authors' pipeline ran thus. Within the assay, amplification of reference gene primers was used to estimate how many nucleated cells each sample contained. Sequence reads were collapsed and filtered to measure the absolute abundance of every unique TCRbeta CDR3 rearrangement. Productive Simpson clonality was computed per sample as the square root of Simpson's diversity index over productive rearrangements. The clones in this table, taken by TCRdb from immuneACCESS, are in-frame only. Not every clone is retained; where verified, under half of the shortfall comes from an unresolved V gene, and the cause of the rest is unknown. V and J calls and clone size come straight from that table; D and trimming were deduced from the DNA. This sample holds about 180,000 clones; about 81% were observed only once. The ten top clones hold roughly 10% of the sample.

The chain links TRBV19 with TRBJ2-7; the D gene identity is not certain. The sequence came from a woman over 75 with COVID-19, enrolled during active disease. What was sequenced was peripheral blood. The DNA sequence is as follows: TGTGCCAGTAGTATTTTCGCAGGAATCTCCTACGAGCAGTACTTC. It translates as CASSIFAGISYEQYF.